These 30 T cell receptor beta chains were sequenced from one sample in a study of blood T cell repertoires in COVID-19. The protocol was immunoSEQ multiplex PCR, while the TCRdb copy is restricted to in-frame clones and leaves out a portion. Found here are hundreds of thousands of clones, 70% to 90% of them singletons; the top ten hold about 1.5%. Sequenced sample: PBMCs or T cells enriched from blood (not recorded which). Receptors originate from a woman under 30 who had been exposed to COVID-19.

The rearrangement uses TRBV7-6 and TRBJ1-3; D remains ambiguous. Trimming removed 5 bases from V and 0 bases from J, with 11 bases in between. This CDR3 spans 15 amino acids. Looked up from germline, CDR1 is SGHVS and CDR2 is FNYEAQ. In DNA form, the CDR3 reads TGTGCCAGCAGCCCATCTCCGAGCTCTGGAAACACCATATATTTT. This codes for CASSPSPSSGNTIYF.

The rearrangement joins TRBV24-1 to TRBJ2-5; 11 bases fit TRBD1. The J segment lost 5 bases and the V segment lost 5 bases, leaving 6 bases of the junction unmatched. Germline V gene sequence: CDR1 KGHDR, CDR2 SFDVKD. The CDR3 runs to 15 residues. CDR3 coding DNA: TGTGCCACCAGTGCACGGACAGGGGGCCTCGAGACCCAGTACTTC. Protein product: CATSARTGGLETQYF.

The genes are TRBV6-4 and TRBJ2-4; 8 bases map to TRBD1. There are 14 residues in the CDR3. The V gene end was trimmed by 2 bases and the J gene end by 7 bases; junction bases not matched to a gene: 4. Germline V CDR1 and CDR2: MRHNA, SNTAGT. In DNA form, the CDR3 reads TGTGCCAGCAGTGACCTCCGACAGGGGAACATTCAGTACTTC. This gives the protein CASSDLRQGNIQYF.

This chain links TRBV28 with TRBJ1-6; 8 bases align to TRBD1. In germline, CDR1 is MDHEN, CDR2 SYDVKM. The CDR3 sequence is 14 residues long. Germline trimming cut 2 bases from V and 10 bases from J; bases unmatched to any gene: 4. The CDR3 loop is CASSLDRGGSPLHF. The CDR3, as DNA: TGTGCCAGCAGTTTAGACAGGGGCGGATCACCCCTCCACTTT.

The chain is built from TRBV24-1 and TRBJ2-1; no definite D call. This CDR3 comprises 12 residues. Germline loops: CDR1 KGHDR, CDR2 SFDVKD. Deletions cut 5 bases from V and 8 bases from J, with 9 bases between. The DNA of the CDR3 is TGTGCCACCAGTGGTTCAAGCGATGAGCAGTTCTTC. This translates into CATSGSSDEQFF.

This chain connects TRBV24-1 to TRBJ2-1; TRBD1 matches at 10 bases. The CDR3 has 13 amino acids. V gave up 5 bases and J gave up 12 bases; unmatched junction bases: 6. In germline, CDR1 is KGHDR, CDR2 SFDVKD. CDR3 in DNA: TGTGCCACCAGTGTTTCGGACAGGGGGGGGCAGTTCTTC. This sequence encodes CATSVSDRGGQFF.

This clone was detected once. V usage is TRBV5-1 and J usage is TRBJ1-1, with D perhaps matching TRBD1 (6 bases). This CDR3 is 14 amino acids long. The germline V gene encodes CDR1 SGHRS and CDR2 YFSETQ. V lost 4 bases to trimming and J lost 6 bases, with 16 bases between them. The CDR3 region has the DNA TGCGCCAGCAGCCCGGACAGCCCCGAGGCTGAAGCTTTCTTT. Its translation is CASSPDSPEAEAFF.

This clone was recorded only once. The V and J genes are TRBV9 and TRBJ2-1; tentative D call: TRBD2 (5 bases). V was shortened by 4 bases and J by 9 bases, with 11 bases between the two germline ends. The CDR3 runs to 12 residues. The germline V gene has CDR1 SGDLS and CDR2 YYNGEE. CDR3 DNA: TGTGCCAGCAGCTCGACGCTAGCTGAGCAGTTCTTC. Amino acids: CASSSTLAEQFF. Full variable domain (missing parts from reference TRBV9 and TRBJ2-1): DSGVTQTPKHLITATGQRVTLRCSPRSGDLSVYWYQQSLDQGLQFLIQYYNGEERAKGNILERFSAQQFPDLHSELNLSSLELGDSALYFCASSSTLAEQFFGPGTRLTVL.

The chain couples TRBV13 to TRBJ2-3, with 13 bases identical to TRBD2. The CDR3 loop spans 17 amino acids. V gave up 4 bases and J gave up 1 base; unmatched junction bases: 5. Germline CDR1 and CDR2: PRHDT and FYEKMQ (reference sequence). This chain's CDR3 is CASSSLLAGGGTDTQYF. Here the CDR3 DNA reads TGTGCCAGCAGCTCCCTACTAGCGGGGGGGGGCACAGATACGCAGTATTTT.

The chain combines TRBV7-9 with TRBJ2-1; possibly TRBD2 for D (6 bases). The CDR3 loop spans 18 amino acids. The V and J ends lost 1 base and 5 bases respectively, with 21 bases between them. Germline CDR1 SEHNR, CDR2 FQNEAQ (reference sequence). The CDR3 coding sequence is TGTGCCAGCAGCTTAGGCCCCCCGGGGGAGCGGAGAGACAATGAGCAGTTCTTC. This gives the protein CASSLGPPGERRDNEQFF. Filled out from reference TRBV7-9 and TRBJ2-1, the complete variable domain reads DTGVSQNPRHKITKRGQNVTFRCDPISEHNRLYWYRQTLGQGPEFLTYFQNEAQLEKSRLLSDRFSAERPKGSFSTLEIQRTEQGDSAMYLCASSLGPPGERRDNEQFFGPGTRLTVL.

The chain recombines TRBV2 with TRBJ1-6; D is uncertain. CDR1 is SNHLY, CDR2 FYNNEI, per germline. V dropped 5 bases and J dropped 6 bases, with 8 bases sitting between them. This CDR3 region has 13 residues. CDR3 protein: CASSRVGNSPLHF. As DNA, the CDR3 is TGTGCCAGCAGTCGGGTTGGTAATTCACCCCTCCACTTT.

This rearrangement joins TRBV18 to TRBJ1-6; 8 bases line up with TRBD1. The germline V gene has CDR1 KGHSH and CDR2 LQKENI. The CDR3 runs 13 residues. The J segment lost 9 bases and the V segment lost 3 bases, leaving 1 base of the junction unmatched. The DNA for the CDR3 is TGTGCCAGCTCACCGGGACAGGCTTCACCCCTCCACTTT. Translation gives CASSPGQASPLHF.

The chain couples TRBV4-2 to TRBJ2-5, with 8 nucleotides matching TRBD1. CDR1 and CDR2 from the germline V gene are LGHNA and YNFKEQ. The V gene end was trimmed by 4 bases and the J gene end by 3 bases; junction bases not matched to a gene: 7. The CDR3 spans 15 residues. CDR3 in amino acids: CASSPGTGGEETQYF. The CDR3 nucleotides are TGTGCCAGCAGCCCAGGGACAGGAGGGGAAGAGACCCAGTACTTC.

This clone was seen ten or more times. The chain is built from TRBV5-5 and TRBJ1-3; possible D gene TRBD1, 6 bases. Germline loops: CDR1 SGHKS, CDR2 YYEKEE (reference sequence). Trimming pared 0 bases from V and 10 bases from J, leaving 11 bases between. The CDR3 spans 13 residues. The CDR3 region has the DNA TGTGCCAGCAGCTTGGAGGCACAGGGTACCATATATTTT. Translation gives CASSLEAQGTIYF.

In its sample, this clone was seen a few times. The chain links TRBV19 to TRBJ2-7; the match to TRBD1 covers 9 bases. This CDR3 has 15 amino acids. The germline V gene encodes CDR1 LNHDA and CDR2 SQIVND (reference sequence). V gave up 2 bases and J gave up 3 bases; unmatched junction bases: 5. The CDR3 DNA sequence: TGTGCCAGTAGTATATCCCCGACAGGGGGCTACGAGCAGTACTTC. This encodes CASSISPTGGYEQYF. The full variable domain, in which reference TRBV19 and TRBJ2-7 provide the parts outside the CDR3, is DGGITQSPKYLFRKEGQNVTLSCEQNLNHDAMYWYRQDPGQGLRLIYYSQIVNDFQKGDIAEGYSVSREKKESFPLTVTSAQKNPTAFYLCASSISPTGGYEQYFGPGTRLTVT.

The chain employs TRBV7-3 and TRBJ1-2, with 7 bases fitting TRBD1. Per germline, CDR1 SGHTA and CDR2 FQGTGA. With 2 bases clipped from V and 8 bases from J, the junction kept 5 bases outside the gene matches. This CDR3 region has 13 residues. As DNA, the CDR3 is TGTGCCAGCAGCTTAGACAGGGATAGGGGCTACACCTTC. The encoded protein is CASSLDRDRGYTF. Combining the CDR3 with reference TRBV7-3 and TRBJ1-2 gives the whole variable domain GAGVSQTPSNKVTEKGKYVELRCDPISGHTALYWYRQSLGQGPEFLIYFQGTGAADDSGLPNDRFFAVRPEGSVSTLKIQRTERGDSAVYLCASSLDRDRGYTFGSGTRLTVV.

This chain connects TRBV27 to TRBJ2-7, with a possible D match to TRBD1 (6 bases). V gave up 4 bases and J gave up 7 bases, with 11 bases separating them. The germline gives CDR1 MNHEY, CDR2 SMNVEV (reference sequence). The length of the CDR3 is 12 residues. CDR3 nucleotide sequence: TGTGCCAGCAGTTGGGGACAAGGGGAGCAGTACTTC. Residues: CASSWGQGEQYF.

This clone was detected once. This chain connects TRBV28 to TRBJ1-5, with 8 bases lining up with TRBD1. Germline CDR1 and CDR2: MDHEN and SYDVKM. CDR3 length: 15 residues. Unmatched junction bases numbered 9, after V lost 5 bases and J lost 6 bases. In DNA, the CDR3 is TGTGCCAGCAGTGACCCGGGACAGGTTCTTCAGCCCCAGCATTTT. It yields the protein CASSDPGQVLQPQHF.

The chain employs TRBV18 and TRBJ2-7, with TRBD1 matching over 9 bases. Germline CDR1 and CDR2: KGHSH and LQKENI. This CDR3 has 15 residues. Trimming cost V 4 bases and J 1 base; bases outside gene matches: 5. The CDR3 sequence: CASSRTGTGSYEQYF. Written as DNA, the CDR3 is TGTGCCAGCTCACGTACCGGGACAGGGTCCTACGAGCAGTACTTC.

The V and J genes are TRBV7-2 and TRBJ2-1, with 10 positions matching TRBD1. Trimming cost V 10 bases and J 8 bases; bases outside gene matches: 11. The CDR3 is 14 residues long. Germline CDR1 is SGHTA and CDR2 is FQGNSA. CDR3 region: CATGRDRGLDEQFF. CDR3 nucleotides: TGTGCCACTGGCCGGGACAGGGGTTTAGATGAGCAGTTCTTC.

The sample holds one count of this clone. The chain links TRBV18 to TRBJ1-4; tentatively, D is TRBD1 (5 bases). The CDR3 length is 15 residues. Germline V gene lookup returns CDR1 KGHSH and CDR2 LQKENI. The V end lost 0 bases, the J end lost 8 bases, and 13 bases lay between the germline ends. CDR3 sequence: CASSPPSGYAEKLFF. CDR3 DNA: TGTGCCAGCTCACCACCCTCAGGGTATGCGGAAAAACTGTTTTTT.

CDR3 protein: CASRSLAYNEQFF. The DNA for the CDR3 is TGTGCCAGCAGATCACTAGCATACAATGAGCAGTTCTTC. This chain connects TRBV27 to TRBJ2-1; D is perhaps TRBD2 (6 bases). The V gene's germline CDR1 is MNHEY and CDR2 SMNVEV (reference sequence). The CDR3 is made up of 13 amino acids. V lost 6 bases, J lost 4 bases, and 10 bases lay in between.

This chain connects TRBV6-5 to TRBJ2-7; D is uncertain. Germline loops: CDR1 MNHEY, CDR2 SVGAGI. This CDR3 contains 13 residues. Trimming pared 8 bases from V and 1 base from J, leaving 12 bases between. CDR3 sequence: CASRWLGSYEQYF. The CDR3 DNA follows: TGTGCCAGCCGATGGCTCGGGTCCTACGAGCAGTACTTC.

The CDR3, as DNA: TGTGCCAGCAGCCCCGGGACTAGCGGGAGGCCAACCACATACGGGGAGCAGTTCTTC. This codes for CASSPGTSGRPTTYGEQFF. The rearrangement joins TRBV13 to TRBJ2-1, with 15 bases matching TRBD2. The CDR3 is 19 amino acids. Germline lookup yields CDR1 PRHDT and CDR2 FYEKMQ (reference sequence). The V and J ends lost 5 bases and 10 bases, in that order; junction bases with no gene match: 18.

The V and J genes are TRBV6-5 and TRBJ1-6, with 10 bases fitting TRBD1. This CDR3 has 14 residues. Germline CDR1 is MNHEY and CDR2 is SVGAGI. The ends lost 2 bases at V and 10 bases at J; junction bases unmatched: 2. CDR3 in DNA: TGTGCCAGCAGTTACGGGACAGGGGAATCACCCCTCCACTTT. It encodes CASSYGTGESPLHF.

CDR3 region: CSVVGTGKLYGYTF. DNA for the CDR3: TGCAGCGTTGTTGGGACAGGCAAGCTCTATGGCTACACCTTC. The chain uses TRBV29-1 and TRBJ1-2; 8 bases map to TRBD1. Trimming at V came to 4 bases and at J to 4 bases, leaving 8 bases not matched to a gene. The germline V gene has CDR1 SQVTM and CDR2 ANQGSEA. This CDR3 region has 14 residues.

To note about this clone: Other DNA sequences in this specimen translate into the identical CDR3. The V call is TRBV6-5, the J call TRBJ2-1, with D tentatively TRBD2 (5 bases). Germline CDR1 reads MNHEY; CDR2 reads SVGAGI. The length of the CDR3 is 13 residues. Trimming removed 8 bases from V and 0 bases from J, with 8 bases in between. DNA for the CDR3: TGTGCCAGCTCCAGCGGCTCCTACAATGAGCAGTTCTTC. Its translation: CASSSGSYNEQFF.

The gene calls are TRBV7-3 and TRBJ2-2; weak D call: TRBD1 (6 bases). Germline assignment: CDR1 SGHTA and CDR2 FQGTGA. This CDR3 has 15 amino acids. V was shortened by 5 bases and J by 0 bases, with 10 bases between the two germline ends. The CDR3 loop is CASSLGQTNTGELFF. For the CDR3, the DNA is TGTGCCAGCAGCCTCGGACAGACGAACACCGGGGAGCTGTTTTTT.

This chain connects TRBV18 to TRBJ2-1, with D uncertain. The germline V and J ends were trimmed by 6 bases and 5 bases, with 14 bases remaining between them. The CDR3 sequence is 14 residues long. Germline values: CDR1 KGHSH, CDR2 LQKENI. The CDR3 loop is CASSRPLPDNEQFF. Here the CDR3 DNA reads TGTGCCAGCTCGCGTCCCCTCCCCGACAATGAGCAGTTCTTC.

This chain connects TRBV7-8 to TRBJ1-1; tentative D call: TRBD1 (5 bases). V lost 1 base, J lost 5 bases, and 14 bases lay in between. This CDR3 spans 15 amino acids. The germline gives CDR1 SGHVS, CDR2 FQNEAQ. Here the CDR3 DNA reads TGTGCCAGCAGCTTAGATAGCAGGGTAGTGACTGAAGCTTTCTTT. It translates to CASSLDSRVVTEAFF.